This TCR beta chain was retrieved from a study of Ad26.COV2.S vaccination and SARS-CoV-2 variants. About the research overall: Donor got 5x10^10 or 1x10^11 viral particles of Ad26.COV2.S. Study observations and caveats: Vaccinated individuals (as opposed to placebo recipients) had higher spike-specific TCR breadth.

The table came from immunoSEQ multiplex PCR; TCRdb's copy has only in-frame clones and leaves some out. In the table there are fewer than 500,000 clones, about 91% of which are singletons. Treatment noted: about 20 received Ad26.COV2.S at low or high dose, single or two shots; about five received placebo; per-sample allocation not given. Collection of samples fell on day 63 after the first vaccine or placebo injection. This vaccine is an Ad26 vector that expresses the Wuhan-strain SARS-CoV-2 spike. In the case of this clone: Its antigen is still unknown.

The germline gives CDR1 MNHNS, CDR2 SASEGT. V lost 3 bases and J lost 3, with 8 bases in between. The CDR3 length is 13 residues. The J gene is TRBJ1-1, the V gene TRBV6-1, with D possibly being TRBD1 (6 bases). The TCR sequence derives from a person between 18 and 65 years old who received the Ad26.COV2.S COVID-19 vaccine or a placebo. The starting material was peripheral blood, obtained in a trial of Ad26.COV2.S vaccine versus placebo. The DNA of the CDR3 is TGTGCCAGCAGTGACAAGGGGGACACTGAAGCTTTCTTT. Translation gives CASSDKGDTEAFF.